The source of this T cell receptor beta chain is a study of blood T cells in healthy people across ages. Study observations and caveats: Donor CMV status was unknown, possibly confounding expanded clonotype changes. TCR beta diversity, measured per million T cells, fell in a roughly linear way with age.

On this clonotype itself: Its cognate antigen is unknown.

The donors, all healthy, were Caucasians living in Russia, aged roughly 6 to 95. Primed by a sample-barcoded 5' primer and a J-beta primer mix, a second PCR proceeded for roughly 7 to 12 cycles. TCRdb independently ran MiXCR on the 5' RACE reads; one entry per CDR3 protein. The table has over a million distinct CDR3 sequences, approximately 59% seen once. The ends lost 0 bases at V and 4 bases at J; junction bases unmatched: 0. The germline gives CDR1 SGDLS, CDR2 YYNGEE. The CDR3 has 16 amino acids. The sequenced sample was blood. The TCR originated in a man between 18 and 35 years old in good health. The gene calls are TRBV9 and TRBJ1-6; TRBD1 agrees at 11 bases. In nucleotides, the CDR3 is TGTGCCAGCAGCGTAGGGGACAGGGGGTATAATTCACCCCTCCACTTT. It encodes CASSVGDRGYNSPLHF.